A single sample gave rise to the 8 T cell receptor beta chains below, sequenced in a study of blood T cell repertoires in COVID-19. Profiling relied on immunoSEQ multiplex PCR, and the TCRdb table lists in-frame clones only, not all of them. This sample has about 210,000 clones, with approximately 85% found just once. Material: peripheral blood. These receptors all come from a woman in her sixties or seventies with COVID-19, enrolled during active disease.

V and J are TRBV5-5 and TRBJ2-7; D ambiguous. Germline V gene data show CDR1 as SGHKS and CDR2 as YYEKEE (reference sequence). V was trimmed by 4 bases and J by 0 bases, leaving 14 bases between them. This CDR3 comprises 15 residues. CDR3 nucleotide sequence: TGTGCCAGCAGCCAACTACATATAAGCTCCTACGAGCAGTACTTC. It yields the protein CASSQLHISSYEQYF.

This sequence joins TRBV7-2 and TRBJ2-4, with 9 bases that match TRBD1. V lost 2 bases, J lost 8 bases, and 7 bases stayed unmatched. The CDR3 has 15 amino acids. From germline, CDR1 is SGHTA and CDR2 FQGNSA. The CDR3 DNA reads as TGTGCCAGCAGCTTATCCCCGGGACAGGGTTACATTCAGTACTTC. Translated: CASSLSPGQGYIQYF.

This clone occurred a few times. The chain carries TRBV6-2 or TRBV6-3 and TRBJ1-1, with TRBD1 matching 8 bases. This CDR3 contains 16 residues. Germline V gives CDR1 MNHEY, CDR2 SVGEGT. The V and J ends lost 6 bases and 2 bases, in that order; junction bases with no gene match: 11. CDR3 sequence reads: CASSPMDRASNTEAFF. The CDR3 DNA sequence: TGTGCCAGCAGCCCTATGGACAGGGCCAGTAACACTGAAGCTTTCTTT.

The gene calls are TRBV4-3 and TRBJ1-4; possibly TRBD1 for D (5 bases). CDR1 is LGHNA, CDR2 YSLEER, per germline. Trimming cost V 0 bases and J 5 bases, with 13 bases left between them. The CDR3 length is 16 residues. The CDR3 reads CASSQELTAPNEKLFF. The CDR3 nucleotides read TGCGCCAGCAGCCAAGAGTTGACAGCCCCGAATGAAAAACTGTTTTTT.

The V gene is TRBV11-3, the J gene TRBJ2-5; a possible D gene is TRBD2 (6 bases). V dropped 5 bases and J dropped 5 bases, with 15 bases sitting between them. The CDR3 is 14 residues long. Looked up from germline, CDR1 is SGHNT and CDR2 is YENEEA. The CDR3 DNA follows: TGTGCCAGCAGCCCTTGGAGGGGTGCGGAGACCCAGTACTTC. As protein: CASSPWRGAETQYF.

The V gene is TRBV6-6, the J gene TRBJ1-4; TRBD1 matches at 7 bases. Germline V gives CDR1 MNHNY, CDR2 SVGAGI (reference sequence). V dropped 2 bases and J dropped 1; count of bases not matched to a gene: 1. The CDR3 has 15 residues. DNA of the CDR3: TGTGCCAGCAGTTACGGGGACAGAACTAATGAAAAACTGTTTTTT. This sequence encodes CASSYGDRTNEKLFF.

V gene TRBV18 combines with J gene TRBJ1-5; a possible D gene is TRBD1 (5 bases). Between the trimmed V and J ends, which lost 2 bases and 5 bases, there was a span of 13 bases. Germline V gene sequence: CDR1 KGHSH, CDR2 LQKENI. CDR3 length: 15 residues. The CDR3 DNA sequence: TGTGCCAGCTCACCAACGGACAACAGAGATCAGCCCCAGCATTTT. Protein product: CASSPTDNRDQPQHF.

The chain couples TRBV9 to TRBJ2-1, with 11 nucleotides matching TRBD1. The V gene end was trimmed by 4 bases and the J gene end by 8 bases; junction bases not matched to a gene: 8. The CDR3 loop spans 15 amino acids. CDR1 and CDR2 from the germline V gene are SGDLS and YYNGEE. The CDR3 region has the DNA TGTGCCAGCAGCCTCCGGGACAGGGGGAATTATGAGCAGTTCTTC. Its protein is CASSLRDRGNYEQFF. Complete variable domain (other parts from reference TRBV9 and TRBJ2-1): DSGVTQTPKHLITATGQRVTLRCSPRSGDLSVYWYQQSLDQGLQFLIQYYNGEERAKGNILERFSAQQFPDLHSELNLSSLELGDSALYFCASSLRDRGNYEQFFGPGTRLTVL.